This T cell receptor beta chain originates from a study of blood T cell repertoires in COVID-19. For the study at large: Samples taken during acute and convalescent COVID-19 were collected in the United States, Italy and Spain. Sample material is recorded as cDNA or gDNA derived from T cells, B-cell-depleted T cells, or PBMCs.

In the original analysis: Scientists estimated how many nucleated cells there were by amplifying reference gene primers. TCRdb keeps only in-frame clones here, not all; method: immunoSEQ multiplex PCR. V and J calls and clone size are as listed in that table; D and trimming were resolved from the DNA. The table lists 60,000 or so clones, around 87% of them singletons, with around 6.1% in the top ten. Trimming cost V 1 base and J 5 bases; bases outside gene matches: 11. The CDR3 has 18 amino acids. The germline gives CDR1 PRHDT, CDR2 FYEKMQ (reference sequence). The TCR was taken from a man between 60 and 70 years old with acute or convalescent COVID-19. Sequencing input: peripheral blood. This sequence joins TRBV13 and TRBJ2-3; 11 bases line up with TRBD2. In nucleotides, the CDR3 is TGTGCCAGCAGCTTAGCGGCTAGCGGGGGGTACCCCCAAGATACGCAGTATTTT. It specifies CASSLAASGGYPQDTQYF.